The clone carrying this T cell receptor (beta chain) was seen once. Treatment defined: preoperative locoregional IRX-2 cytokine immunotherapy. Preoperative locoregional IRX-2 cytokine immunotherapy was tested in the phase Ib source study. The data were taken from a study of preoperative IRX-2 immunotherapy in early breast cancer. Germline V gives CDR1 ENHRY, CDR2 SYGVKD. The CDR3 runs 15 residues. With 5 bases removed from V and 4 bases from J, the gap between germline ends came to 17 bases. Generated by immunoSEQ multiplex PCR, the TCRdb table keeps only in-frame clones and is missing some. The sample carries around 25,000 clones, roughly 90% recorded once.

This material consisted of tumor tissue, taken after IRX-2 immunotherapy. The receptor comes from a human donor with breast cancer. The chain employs TRBV10-3 and TRBJ1-2, with D possibly TRBD1 on 5 matching bases. In DNA form, the CDR3 reads TGTGCCATCAGTCAGCCGGGCAACCAGGGCTATGGCTACACCTTC. Its translation: CAISQPGNQGYGYTF.